A selection of T cell receptor beta chains follows, all from one sample in a study of T cell responses to AZD1222 COVID-19 vaccine. Produced via immunoSEQ multiplex PCR; TCRdb's table is partial and in-frame only. The sample consists of more than 100,000 clones, 80% to 90% of them appearing once. This specimen consisted of peripheral blood, obtained on day 0 of AZD1222 vaccination. The source of these receptors is an adult in good health. CDR3s include the opening cysteine and the closing phenylalanine or tryptophan. The D gene is left open where the match is weak. Rows may omit the clone size; those that give it use once, few, many or a size class.

clone size,D gene,V gene,J gene,CDR3 protein,CDR3 DNA
-,TRBD2,TRBV10-3,TRBJ2-3,CAIRGLAGGPGTQYF,TGTGCCATCAGAGGACTAGCGGGAGGGCCGGGTACGCAGTATTTT
-,-,TRBV27,TRBJ2-1,CASSGAGSSYNEQFF,TGTGCCAGCAGTGGCGCAGGGAGCTCCTACAATGAGCAGTTCTTC
-,-,TRBV27,TRBJ1-1,CASRQNTEAFF,TGTGCCAGCAGGCAAAACACTGAAGCTTTCTTT
-,TRBD2,TRBV11-3,TRBJ2-7,CASSSPSGRDYEQYF,TGTGCCAGCAGCTCCCCAAGCGGGAGGGACTACGAGCAGTACTTC
-,-,TRBV2,TRBJ1-6,CASSERGSYNSPLHF,TGTGCCAGCAGTGAAAGGGGTTCCTATAATTCACCCCTCCACTTT
-,-,TRBV6-5,TRBJ2-7,CASSYIGRSYEQYF,TGTGCCAGCAGTTATATCGGCAGATCCTACGAGCAGTACTTC
-,-,TRBV29-1,TRBJ1-2,CSVGPRAGSYGYTF,TGCAGCGTTGGGCCCCGGGCCGGCAGCTATGGCTACACCTTC
once,-,TRBV6-5,TRBJ2-5,CASSRLEAFQETQYF,TGTGCCAGCAGTAGACTAGAGGCCTTCCAAGAGACCCAGTACTTC
-,-,TRBV5-5,TRBJ2-7,CASSFGVSLTIYEQYF,TGTGCCAGCAGCTTTGGGGTCTCGCTTACAATCTACGAGCAGTACTTC
-,-,TRBV27,TRBJ2-7,CASSFAQDSYEQYF,TGTGCCAGCAGTTTTGCACAGGATTCCTACGAGCAGTACTTC
-,-,TRBV27,TRBJ2-7,CASSLRALYEQYF,TGTGCCAGCAGTTTACGTGCCCTATACGAGCAGTACTTC
few,TRBD2,TRBV19,TRBJ2-5,CASSKGFGRIQETQYF,TGTGCCAGTAGTAAAGGATTCGGGAGGATCCAAGAGACCCAGTACTTC
-,-,TRBV11-2,TRBJ2-7,CASSPPRNGSYEQYF,TGTGCCAGCAGCCCCCCCCGGAACGGGTCCTACGAGCAGTACTTC
-,-,TRBV19,TRBJ2-7,CASSWGDRTYEQYF,TGTGCCAGTAGCTGGGGAGACAGGACCTACGAGCAGTACTTC